This passage covers 2 T cell receptor beta chains from one sample sequenced in a study of T cell responses to AZD1222 COVID-19 vaccine (dated by TCRdb to 2020 to 2023). Read against the paper, the sample's time point label means: about 28 days (+/-7) after the second vaccine dose. Library preparation employed the immunoSEQ multiplex PCR assay. TCRdb carries this immuneACCESS record with in-frame sequences only. Its versions omit some clonotypes, under half of them owing to an unresolved V gene in the studies checked, with the rest unexplained. Recorded for this sample are about 100,000 clones; over 75% of them occurred a single time. Of the sample, 10% falls within the top ten clones. Sequencing was performed on peripheral blood, taken 28 days after the second AZD1222 dose. The source is an adult who received the AZD1222 COVID-19 vaccine.

V usage is TRBV30 and J usage is TRBJ2-3; D might be TRBD1 (5 bases). From germline, CDR1 is GTSNPN and CDR2 SVGIG (reference sequence). The CDR3 consists of 13 residues. The germline V and J ends were trimmed by 5 bases and 3 bases, with 12 bases remaining between them. Here the CDR3 reads CAWGVGVTDTQYF. The CDR3 coding sequence is TGTGCCTGGGGCGTAGGGGTTACAGATACGCAGTATTTT.

CDR3 residues: CASSQSTQGPGNTIYF. The CDR3 DNA sequence: TGCGCCAGCAGCCAATCTACCCAGGGCCCTGGAAACACCATATATTTT. V and J are TRBV4-3 and TRBJ1-3; D possibly corresponds to TRBD1 (5 bases). Germline V gives CDR1 LGHNA, CDR2 YSLEER. V was cut by 2 bases and J by 2 bases, with 13 bases left in between. CDR3 length equals 16 residues.